Below, 13 T cell receptor beta chains from the same sample are listed, as sequenced in a study of blood T cell repertoires in COVID-19. Sequenced by immunoSEQ multiplex PCR; TCRdb stores in-frame clones only, minus some. The profile covers just under 150,000 clones, with roughly 80% appearing a single time and 4.5% to 6% taken by the ten largest. Sequencing was done on a sample of peripheral blood. The receptors derive from a human donor in a cohort sampled during active COVID-19.

This chain uses TRBV4-2 with TRBJ2-3; maybe TRBD2 (6 bases). The germline V and J ends were trimmed by 5 bases and 3 bases, with 24 bases remaining between them. Germline V lookup: CDR1 LGHNA, CDR2 YNFKEQ. The CDR3 spans 18 residues. As DNA, the CDR3 is TGTGCCAGCAGCGCCCAACCTTATGGGGGGATTCCTACAGATACGCAGTATTTT. This sequence encodes CASSAQPYGGIPTDTQYF.

This clone appeared once. The rearrangement joins TRBV19 to TRBJ2-2; D possibly corresponds to TRBD1 (6 bases). V was pared by 9 bases and J by 3 bases, with 17 bases between. Germline-derived CDR1 and CDR2 are LNHDA and SQIVND (reference sequence). The CDR3 is made up of 15 amino acids. For the CDR3, the DNA is TGTGCCAGCCGGACGAGGGACAAACACACCGGGGAGCTGTTTTTT. This sequence encodes CASRTRDKHTGELFF.

This sequence joins TRBV5-1 and TRBJ1-6; 12 bases map to TRBD1. Germline assignment: CDR1 SGHRS and CDR2 YFSETQ. Trimming cost V 8 bases and J 7 bases; bases outside gene matches: 7. The CDR3 covers 15 residues. CDR3 amino acids: CASRLGTGGNSPLHF. The CDR3 coding sequence is TGCGCCAGTCGGCTCGGGACAGGGGGCAATTCACCCCTCCACTTT. The full variable domain, completed using reference TRBV5-1 and TRBJ1-6, is KAGVTQTPRYLIKTRGQQVTLSCSPISGHRSVSWYQQTPGQGLQFLFEYFSETQRNKGNFPGRFSGRQFSNSRSEMNVSTLELGDSALYLCASRLGTGGNSPLHFGNGTRLTVT.

This chain joins TRBV6-4 and TRBJ1-2; TRBD1 matches 7 bases. V was pared by 3 bases and J by 1 base, with 5 bases of the junction left unmatched. CDR3 length: 15 residues. CDR1 and CDR2 (germline): MRHNA, SNTAGT. The chain's CDR3 is CASSEEGAGNYGYTF. CDR3 sequence (DNA): TGTGCCAGCAGTGAAGAGGGGGCTGGTAACTATGGCTACACCTTC.

The rearrangement joins TRBV2 to TRBJ2-3, with a tentative D call TRBD1 (8 bases). Per germline, CDR1 SNHLY and CDR2 FYNNEI. The V gene lost 5 bases and the J gene lost 3 bases, with 18 bases spanning the gap. This CDR3 has 16 residues. This CDR3 reads CASSIQTGEGTDTQYF. DNA for the CDR3: TGTGCCAGCAGTATACAGACAGGGGAGGGTACAGATACGCAGTATTTT.

V gene TRBV7-9 combines with J gene TRBJ2-5; D is possibly TRBD2 (6 bases). V lost 5 bases and J lost 1, with 17 bases in between. The CDR3 contains 16 residues. Germline CDR1 and CDR2: SEHNR and FQNEAQ (reference sequence). CDR3 protein: CASSQADTGGQETQYF. The DNA for the CDR3 is TGTGCCAGCAGCCAAGCTGACACCGGGGGCCAAGAGACCCAGTACTTC.

In this sample, this clone turned up once. The V and J genes are TRBV29-1 and TRBJ2-1, with 8 bases fitting TRBD2. The CDR3 has 16 residues. The V gene's germline CDR1 is SQVTM and CDR2 ANQGSEA. V lost 0 bases, J lost 8 bases, and 12 bases stayed unmatched. In nucleotides, the CDR3 is TGCAGCGTTGAAGATCCAGCGGGGGAGGGACGGGATGAGCAGTTCTTC. It specifies CSVEDPAGEGRDEQFF.

The CDR3 reads CASSLGDSGAEAFF. CDR3 coding DNA: TGCGCCAGCAGCTTGGGGGACAGTGGCGCTGAAGCTTTCTTT. The chain is built from TRBV5-1 and TRBJ1-1; TRBD1 aligns across 7 bases. V lost 0 bases, J lost 6 bases, and 5 bases stayed unmatched. The CDR3 is 14 amino acids. The germline CDR1 and CDR2 sequences are SGHRS and YFSETQ.

The chain employs TRBV3-1 (or the pseudogene TRBV3-2) and TRBJ1-1, with TRBD1 identical over 9 bases. The trim removed 1 base at V and 9 bases at J, leaving 12 bases unmatched. This CDR3 comprises 16 residues. The germline gives CDR1 LGHDT, CDR2 YNNKEL (reference sequence). CDR3 in DNA: TGTGCCAGCAGCCAAGCCTATATTAAACAGGGGGCGAAAGCTTTCTTT. It specifies CASSQAYIKQGAKAFF.

CDR3 in amino acids: CASSVPGTDTQYF. CDR3 sequence (DNA): TGTGCCAGCAGCGTACCAGGCACAGATACGCAGTATTTT. The chain joins TRBV9 to TRBJ2-3; unclear D gene. Germline CDR1 SGDLS, CDR2 YYNGEE. Trimming took off 1 base at V and 1 base at J, with 4 bases between the two ends. The CDR3 has 13 amino acids.

CDR3 in DNA: TGTGCCAGCAGTGCGGTGGCTAGCGGGGCAGATACGCAGTATTTT. Translation: CASSAVASGADTQYF. The chain uses TRBV2 and TRBJ2-3; 9 bases map to TRBD2. Germline V gene data show CDR1 as SNHLY and CDR2 as FYNNEI. V was pared by 4 bases and J by 4 bases, with 6 bases of the junction left unmatched. The CDR3 is made up of 15 amino acids.

The J gene is TRBJ1-3, the V gene TRBV6-1, with D maybe TRBD1 (6 bases). V was pared by 3 bases and J by 5 bases, with 20 bases between. Germline V gives CDR1 MNHNS, CDR2 SASEGT. The CDR3 is made up of 17 amino acids. CDR3 bases: TGTGCCAGCAGTGAGACGGGGGGCGGGGGGGACAGAAACACCATATATTTT. Translated, it gives CASSETGGGGDRNTIYF.

V is TRBV10-2 and J is TRBJ2-3; the match to TRBD1 covers 7 bases. J lost 1 base, V lost 2 bases, and 3 bases had no gene match. This CDR3 is 15 amino acids long. CDR1 and CDR2 (germline): WSHSY, SAAADI. CDR3 amino acids: CASSEGGTGTDTQYF. CDR3 DNA sequence: TGCGCCAGCAGTGAGGGTGGGACAGGCACAGATACGCAGTATTTT.